The rows below give T cell receptor beta chains drawn from one sample of a study of T cells in Graves' hyperthyroidism and ophthalmopathy. TCRdb analysed the multiplex PCR reads with MiXCR anew, one entry per CDR3 protein. The sample contains about 480,000 distinct CDR3 sequences, roughly 25% of which appear only once. The specimen sequenced was blood. The receptors stem from a young woman with Graves' ophthalmopathy. Each CDR3 is given with its conserved first and last residue. A D gene is named only where the DNA matches it firmly. Clone size appears in some rows only: once, few, many, or a class for an expanded clone.

j_call d_call clone_size v_call cdr3_nt cdr3_aa
TRBJ1-2 TRBD1 many TRBV5-1 TGCGCCAGCAGCTTCCAGGGGGGAATTGGATCTAACTATGGCTACACCTTC CASSFQGGIGSNYGYTF
TRBJ2-4 NA many TRBV7-2 TGTGCCAGCAGCTTAGTTCCCACTCTAGCCAAAAACATTCAGTACTTC CASSLVPTLAKNIQYF
TRBJ2-5 TRBD2 NA TRBV6-5 TGTGCCAGCAGTTACAGCCTAGCGGGGGGCCCGTGGGAGACCCAGTACTTC CASSYSLAGGPWETQYF
TRBJ2-3 TRBD2 many TRBV2 TGTGCCAGAACGGGGGGGAAAGATACGCAGTATTTT CARTGGKDTQYF
TRBJ2-7 TRBD1 many TRBV4-1 TGCGCCAGCAGCCAAAGGACAGGAGACTACGAGCAGTACTTC CASSQRTGDYEQYF
TRBJ2-5 NA NA TRBV6-2/TRBV6-3 TGTGCCAGCAAGAGGGGGGACATAGTGGAGACCCAGTACTTC CASKRGDIVETQYF
TRBJ1-2 TRBD1 many TRBV30 TGTGCCTGGAGAGGGACAGGGGGCCGCTACACCTTC CAWRGTGGRYTF
TRBJ2-7 TRBD2 many TRBV4-1 TGCGCCAGCAGCCAAGATCAAACTAGCGGGTTCTACGAGCAGTACTTC CASSQDQTSGFYEQYF
TRBJ1-2 NA many TRBV2 TGTGCCAGCCGACCCGACAGTTTATTGTATGGCTACACCTTC CASRPDSLLYGYTF
TRBJ2-2 TRBD1 NA TRBV6-1 TGTGCCAGCAGTGCCCAGGGGGCGAACGGGGAGCTGTTTTTT CASSAQGANGELFF
TRBJ1-1 TRBD1 NA TRBV7-3 TGTGCCAGCAGCTTAAATAGTGGACAGGGACGAGCTTTCTTT CASSLNSGQGRAFF
TRBJ2-7 NA many TRBV20-1 TGCAGTGCTAGGGGAGCGAAGATATACGAGCAGTACTTC CSARGAKIYEQYF
TRBJ2-7 NA many TRBV28 TGTGCCACCCTAAGGAGTGAGCCAACCTACGAGCAGTGCTTC CATLRSEPTYEQCF
TRBJ1-2 TRBD1 few TRBV2 TGTGCCAGCAGTGTGGGACAGGGGCCCGGCTACACCTTC CASSVGQGPGYTF
TRBJ1-1 NA NA TRBV29-1 TGCAGCGGAGGGCAAAGCTCTGAAGCTTTCTTT CSGGQSSEAFF
TRBJ1-5 NA many TRBV24-1 TGTGCCACCAGTGACCCCGGGACACCCAATCAGCCCCAGCATTTT CATSDPGTPNQPQHF
TRBJ2-7 TRBD1 NA TRBV27 TGTGCCAGCAGTTCCCCAGAACGGACAGGGTCTCCCTACGAGCAGTACTTC CASSSPERTGSPYEQYF
TRBJ2-7 NA few TRBV12-3/TRBV12-4 TGTGCCAGCAGTTTAGAATTAAACTACGAGCAGTACTTC CASSLELNYEQYF
TRBJ1-2 NA many TRBV20-1 TGCAGTGCTAGAAACATCCTGGACAGTCGTGGCTACACCTTC CSARNILDSRGYTF
TRBJ2-7 TRBD2 many TRBV12-3/TRBV12-4 TGTGCCAGCAGTTTAGACGCTAGCGGGAGTTACGAGCAGTACTTC CASSLDASGSYEQYF
TRBJ2-7 TRBD1 NA TRBV3-1 TGTGCCAGCAGCCCCGGACAGGGCTCCGAGCAGTACTTC CASSPGQGSEQYF
TRBJ1-2 NA many TRBV7-9 TGTGCCAGCAGCTTACAGGGCTACACCTTC CASSLQGYTF
TRBJ1-2 NA NA TRBV6-2/TRBV6-3 TGTGCCAGCAGTTACTTGGGTAGTCAGATACCCGACTATGGCTACACCTTC CASSYLGSQIPDYGYTF
TRBJ1-5 NA many TRBV20-1 TGCAGTGCTAGACATATTAAGACAGGCTCAAGCAATCAGCCCCAGCATTTT CSARHIKTGSSNQPQHF
TRBJ2-4 NA NA TRBV29-1 TGCAGCGTTGAAGGGGGCGCGGACAAAAACATTCAGTACTTC CSVEGGADKNIQYF
TRBJ2-7 TRBD1 many TRBV7-9 TGTGCCAGCAGCTTAGGGACAGGGGTCTACGAGCAGTACTTC CASSLGTGVYEQYF
TRBJ1-2 NA many TRBV5-5 TGTGCCAGCAGCTTTATACACAGGGAGGGATATGGCTACACCTTC CASSFIHREGYGYTF
TRBJ2-5 TRBD1 many TRBV15 TGTGCCACCAGCAGAGACCCGGGACAGCAAGAGACCCAGTACTTC CATSRDPGQQETQYF
TRBJ2-5 NA many TRBV12-3/TRBV12-4 TGTGCCAGCAGTTTATCGGGGTGGGAGACCCAGTACTTC CASSLSGWETQYF
TRBJ2-7 NA NA TRBV25-1 TGTGCCAGCAGTGAACCTGGGACAGTCAGGGGGGATGAGCAGTACTTC CASSEPGTVRGDEQYF
TRBJ2-5 NA many TRBV30 TGTGCCTGGAGTAATTCCCAAGAGACCCAGTACTTC CAWSNSQETQYF
TRBJ2-7 NA many TRBV6-1 TGTGCAGCCCGAAACAGCTTGCCATACGAGCAGTACTTC CAARNSLPYEQYF
TRBJ1-2 NA many TRBV9 TGTGCCAGCAGCGTAGAGAGAAACTATGGCTACACCTTC CASSVERNYGYTF
TRBJ2-6 TRBD1 many TRBV12-3/TRBV12-4 TGTGCCAGCAGTCCCGGGACAGGGGCCTCTGGGGCCAACGTCCTGACTTTC CASSPGTGASGANVLTF
TRBJ2-6 NA NA TRBV2 TGTGCCAGTCAGACCTCTGGGGCCAACGTCCTGACTTTC CASQTSGANVLTF
TRBJ1-2 NA many TRBV28 TGTGCCAGCAGTACACCGGATGGGAGTAGCTACACCTTC CASSTPDGSSYTF
TRBJ2-7 TRBD1 NA TRBV12-3/TRBV12-4 TGTGCCAGCAGTATCGCCGGGACAGGGGACGAGCAGTACTTC CASSIAGTGDEQYF
TRBJ1-1 NA many TRBV12-3/TRBV12-4 TGTGCCAGCAGTTTCAAGCAGGGAAACACTGAAGCTTTCTTT CASSFKQGNTEAFF
TRBJ2-5 NA NA TRBV11-2 TGTGCCAGCAGCTCAACCCCGGAGACCCAGTACTTC CASSSTPETQYF
TRBJ2-7 NA many TRBV5-6 TGTGCCAGCAGCCCCCCTGGGGACGCCTACGAGCAGTACTTC CASSPPGDAYEQYF
TRBJ2-5 NA many TRBV20-1 TGCAGTGCTCTAAAAACAGGGTTACAAGAGACCCAGTACTTC CSALKTGLQETQYF
TRBJ1-5 NA many TRBV7-2 TGTGCCAGCAGCGCGCTTACGGGGGCGGTCGAAGAACAGCCCCAGCATTTT CASSALTGAVEEQPQHF
TRBJ1-1 TRBD1 many TRBV19 TGTGCCAGTTCGAGCGGGACAGGGCGGGAAAACACTGAAGCTTTCTTT CASSSGTGRENTEAFF
TRBJ2-3 NA few TRBV11-2 TGTGCCAGCAGCCTGTGGGGGAGCACAGATACGCAGTATTTT CASSLWGSTDTQYF
TRBJ2-5 TRBD2 many TRBV20-1 TGCAGTGCCCTAGGGACTAGCGGGGGCCCGGGGACCCAGTACTTC CSALGTSGGPGTQYF
TRBJ1-1 NA many TRBV11-1 TGTGCCAGCAGCTTAGCTCTGAGAGTCACTGGAGCTGAAGCTTTCTTT CASSLALRVTGAEAFF
TRBJ1-5 TRBD1 many TRBV6-5 TGTGCCAGCAGTCCCTCCCGGGACAGTTATCAGCCCCAGCATTTT CASSPSRDSYQPQHF
TRBJ1-2 TRBD1 many TRBV5-1 TGCGCCAGCAGGGGACAGGGGGAATATGGCTACACCTTC CASRGQGEYGYTF
TRBJ2-7 NA many TRBV4-1 TGCGCCAGCAGCCAAGAAGATGGGGACGGTGACTACGAGCAGTACTTC CASSQEDGDGDYEQYF
TRBJ2-7 TRBD1 few TRBV6-1 TGTGCCAGCAGAACATCGACAGGGGGAATGCACGAGCAGTACTTC CASRTSTGGMHEQYF
TRBJ1-2 NA NA TRBV12-3/TRBV12-4 TGTGCCAGCTCCACTTACGTTGAACAGAGCTATGGCTACACCTTC CASSTYVEQSYGYTF
TRBJ2-7 TRBD1 NA TRBV7-9 TGTGCCAGCAGCTTAACGGACAGGACGGAGCAGTACTTC CASSLTDRTEQYF
TRBJ1-1 TRBD1 NA TRBV12-3/TRBV12-4 TGTGCCAGCAGATCACAGGGGACCGGGACCCCTTTCTTT CASRSQGTGTPFF
TRBJ2-7 NA few TRBV30 TGTGCCTGGACCAGAAAGCAGACATACCGAAATACCTCTGGCTACGAGCAGTACTTC CAWTRKQTYRNTSGYEQYF
TRBJ1-1 NA NA TRBV15 TGTGCCACCAGCAGCAAGTTAGGGGTTAGGACTGAAGCTTTCTTT CATSSKLGVRTEAFF
TRBJ2-7 NA many TRBV7-9 TGTGCCAGCAGTTCCTCCTACGACCATAGCTACGAGCAGTACTTC CASSSSYDHSYEQYF
TRBJ2-7 NA many TRBV19 TGTGCCAGTAGTTCGGAACACCGGTACGAGCAGTACTTC CASSSEHRYEQYF
TRBJ1-2 TRBD1 many TRBV4-1 TGCGCCAGCAGCCGGGAACAGGGGTCCCCTAACTATGGCTACACCTTC CASSREQGSPNYGYTF
TRBJ2-5 TRBD2 many TRBV6-2/TRBV6-3 TGTGCCAGCAGTAGAGCGGGGGGGTACGAGACCCAGTACTTC CASSRAGGYETQYF